Given below is one T cell receptor (beta chain) in context. The data are from a study of blood T cell repertoires in COVID-19. Per the original methods: Nucleated cell number was recorded as an estimate derived from reference gene primer amplification. Sequenced by immunoSEQ multiplex PCR; TCRdb stores in-frame clones only, minus some. V and J calls and clone size are copied from that table; D and trimming were computed from the DNA. The repertoire includes under 30,000 clones, roughly 85% of them detected once, and 9.3% sits in the top ten. The receptor was derived from a human donor in a cohort sampled during active COVID-19. The sequenced sample was peripheral blood.

Here the CDR3 reads CASSQGGRGKETQYF. The DNA of the CDR3 is TGCGCCAGCAGCCAGGGGGGGCGAGGAAAAGAGACCCAGTACTTC. The rearrangement uses TRBV4-1 and TRBJ2-5; D might be TRBD2 (7 bases). V was pared by 3 bases and J by 3 bases, with 14 bases between. The CDR3 extends over 15 amino acids. Germline V CDR1 and CDR2: MGHRA, YSYEKL.